The source of this T cell receptor beta chain is a study of monozygotic twins with inflammatory bowel disease. The quantity of total RNA per TCR library was approximately 3.5 ug. The cDNA of both the TCRalpha and TCRbeta chains was subjected to two nested PCRs of approximately 16 and 10 cycles. TCRdb reprocessed the 5' RACE reads; each CDR3 protein has one entry and no DNA is given. The repertoire table contains just over 300,000 distinct CDR3 sequences. This CDR3 contains 12 residues. The germline V gene has CDR1 SGHDN and CDR2 FVKESK. Collection yielded 2.5 to 3 ml of blood per donor. The material sequenced was blood. This clonotype was sampled from a human donor with ulcerative colitis or Crohn's disease, or a healthy co-twin of an affected twin (not recorded which). The chain joins TRBV14 to TRBJ1-2. This chain's CDR3 is CASRRTAYGYTF.